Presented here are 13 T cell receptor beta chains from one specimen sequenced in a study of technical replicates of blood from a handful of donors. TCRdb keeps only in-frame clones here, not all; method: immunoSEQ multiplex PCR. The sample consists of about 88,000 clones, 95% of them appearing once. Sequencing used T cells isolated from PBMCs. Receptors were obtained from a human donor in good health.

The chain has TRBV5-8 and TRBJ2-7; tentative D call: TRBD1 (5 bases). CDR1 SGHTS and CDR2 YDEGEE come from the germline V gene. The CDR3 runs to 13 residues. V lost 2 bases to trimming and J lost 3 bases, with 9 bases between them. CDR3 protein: CASSFPGYYEQYF. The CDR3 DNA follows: TGTGCCAGCAGCTTCCCAGGGTACTACGAGCAGTACTTC.

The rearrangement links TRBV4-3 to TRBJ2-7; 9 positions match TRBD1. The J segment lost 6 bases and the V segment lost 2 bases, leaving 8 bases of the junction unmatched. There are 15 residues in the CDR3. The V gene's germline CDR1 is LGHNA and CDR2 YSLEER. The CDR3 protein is CASSQSRTGDREQYF. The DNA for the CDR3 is TGCGCCAGCAGCCAAAGCCGGACAGGGGACCGCGAGCAGTACTTC.

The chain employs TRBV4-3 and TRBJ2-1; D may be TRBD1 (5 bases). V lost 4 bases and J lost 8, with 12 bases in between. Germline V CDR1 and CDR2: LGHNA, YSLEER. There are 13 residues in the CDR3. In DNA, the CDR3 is TGCGCCAGCAGCCCCAGCAGGGCCTATGAGCAGTTCTTC. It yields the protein CASSPSRAYEQFF.

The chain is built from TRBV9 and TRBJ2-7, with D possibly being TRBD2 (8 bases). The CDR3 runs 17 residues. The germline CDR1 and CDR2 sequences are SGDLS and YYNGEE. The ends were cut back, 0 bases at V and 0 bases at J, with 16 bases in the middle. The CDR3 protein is CASSVGGLGGYSYEQYF. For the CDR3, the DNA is TGTGCCAGCAGCGTAGGGGGACTAGGGGGCTACTCCTACGAGCAGTACTTC.

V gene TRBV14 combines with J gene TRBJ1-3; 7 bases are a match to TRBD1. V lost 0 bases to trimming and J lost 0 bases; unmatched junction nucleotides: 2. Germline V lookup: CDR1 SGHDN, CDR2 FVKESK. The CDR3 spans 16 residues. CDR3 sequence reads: CASSQDGTASGNTIYF. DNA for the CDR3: TGTGCCAGCAGCCAAGACGGGACAGCCTCTGGAAACACCATATATTTT.

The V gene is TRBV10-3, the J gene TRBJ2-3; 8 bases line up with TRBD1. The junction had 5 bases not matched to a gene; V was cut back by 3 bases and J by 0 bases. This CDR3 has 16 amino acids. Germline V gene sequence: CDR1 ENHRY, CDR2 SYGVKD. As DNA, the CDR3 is TGTGCCATCAGTGAAGGGACAGGCTCTAGCACAGATACGCAGTATTTT. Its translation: CAISEGTGSSTDTQYF.

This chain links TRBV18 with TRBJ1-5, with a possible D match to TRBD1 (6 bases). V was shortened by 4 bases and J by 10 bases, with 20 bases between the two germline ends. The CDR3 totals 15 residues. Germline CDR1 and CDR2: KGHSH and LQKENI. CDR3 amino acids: CASSQGDRPEYPQHF. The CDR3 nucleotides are TGTGCCAGCTCACAGGGAGACAGGCCAGAGTATCCCCAGCATTTT. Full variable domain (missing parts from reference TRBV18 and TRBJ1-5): NAGVMQNPRHLVRRRGQEARLRCSPMKGHSHVYWYRQLPEEGLKFMVYLQKENIIDESGMPKERFSAEFPKEGPSILRIQQVVRGDSAAYFCASSQGDRPEYPQHFGDGTRLSIL.

The CDR3 here is CASSLSSGSHNEQFF. The CDR3 DNA is TGTGCCAGCAGCCTGTCTAGCGGGAGTCACAATGAGCAGTTCTTC. The chain couples TRBV7-2 to TRBJ2-1; TRBD2 matches at 10 bases. Germline values: CDR1 SGHTA, CDR2 FQGNSA. The CDR3 runs 15 residues. The V segment lost 5 bases and the J segment 5 bases; nucleotides outside the gene matches: 6.

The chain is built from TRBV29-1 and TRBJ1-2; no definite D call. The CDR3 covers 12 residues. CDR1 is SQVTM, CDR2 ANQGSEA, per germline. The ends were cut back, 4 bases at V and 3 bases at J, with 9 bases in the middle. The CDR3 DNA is TGCAGCGTTGTTTCACAGTACTATGGCTACACCTTC. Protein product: CSVVSQYYGYTF.

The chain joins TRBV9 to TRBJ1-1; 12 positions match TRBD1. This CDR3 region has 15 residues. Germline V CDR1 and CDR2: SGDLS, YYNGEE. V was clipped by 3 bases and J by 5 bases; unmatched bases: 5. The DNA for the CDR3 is TGTGCCAGCAGCGAGGGACAGGGGGCTATAACTGAAGCTTTCTTT. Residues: CASSEGQGAITEAFF.

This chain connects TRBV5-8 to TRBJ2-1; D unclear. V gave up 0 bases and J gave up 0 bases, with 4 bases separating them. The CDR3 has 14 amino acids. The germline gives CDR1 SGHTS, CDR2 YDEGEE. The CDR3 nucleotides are TGTGCCAGCAGCTTGGGACTCTCCTACAATGAGCAGTTCTTC. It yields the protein CASSLGLSYNEQFF. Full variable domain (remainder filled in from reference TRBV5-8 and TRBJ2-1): EAGVTQSPTHLIKTRGQQATLRCSPISGHTSVYWYQQALGLGLQFLLWYDEGEERNRGNFPPRFSGRQFPNYSSELNVNALELEDSALYLCASSLGLSYNEQFFGPGTRLTVL.

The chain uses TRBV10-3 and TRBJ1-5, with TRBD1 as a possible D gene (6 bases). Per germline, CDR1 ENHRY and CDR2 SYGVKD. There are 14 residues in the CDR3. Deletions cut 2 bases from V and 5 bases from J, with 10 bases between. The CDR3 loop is CAISEQGWDQPQHF. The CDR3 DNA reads TGTGCCATCAGTGAGCAGGGGTGGGATCAGCCCCAGCATTTT.

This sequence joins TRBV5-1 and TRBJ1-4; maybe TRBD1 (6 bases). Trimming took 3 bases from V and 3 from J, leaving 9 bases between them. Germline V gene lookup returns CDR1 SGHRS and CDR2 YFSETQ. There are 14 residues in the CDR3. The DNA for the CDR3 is TGCGCCAGCAGCTCGGGACAACCTAATGAAAAACTGTTTTTT. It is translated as CASSSGQPNEKLFF.